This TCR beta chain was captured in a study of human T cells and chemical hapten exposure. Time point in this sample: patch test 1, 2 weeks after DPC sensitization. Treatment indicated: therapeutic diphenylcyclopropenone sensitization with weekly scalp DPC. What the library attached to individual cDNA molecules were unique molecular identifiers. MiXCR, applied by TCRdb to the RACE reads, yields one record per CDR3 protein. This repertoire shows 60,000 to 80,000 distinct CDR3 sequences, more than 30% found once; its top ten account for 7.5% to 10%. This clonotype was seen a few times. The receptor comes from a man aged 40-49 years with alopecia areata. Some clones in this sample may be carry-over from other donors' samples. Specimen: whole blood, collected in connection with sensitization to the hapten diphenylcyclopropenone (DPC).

The CDR3 sequence: CASSLTGGSYNEQFF. The DNA for the CDR3 is TGTGCCAGCAGTCTGACAGGGGGCTCCTACAATGAGCAGTTCTTC. The V call is TRBV2, the J call TRBJ2-1; 9 bases line up with TRBD1. Germline V gives CDR1 SNHLY, CDR2 FYNNEI. Losses at the gene ends were 5 bases for V and 0 bases for J; bases not matched to a gene: 2. This CDR3 is built from 15 residues.